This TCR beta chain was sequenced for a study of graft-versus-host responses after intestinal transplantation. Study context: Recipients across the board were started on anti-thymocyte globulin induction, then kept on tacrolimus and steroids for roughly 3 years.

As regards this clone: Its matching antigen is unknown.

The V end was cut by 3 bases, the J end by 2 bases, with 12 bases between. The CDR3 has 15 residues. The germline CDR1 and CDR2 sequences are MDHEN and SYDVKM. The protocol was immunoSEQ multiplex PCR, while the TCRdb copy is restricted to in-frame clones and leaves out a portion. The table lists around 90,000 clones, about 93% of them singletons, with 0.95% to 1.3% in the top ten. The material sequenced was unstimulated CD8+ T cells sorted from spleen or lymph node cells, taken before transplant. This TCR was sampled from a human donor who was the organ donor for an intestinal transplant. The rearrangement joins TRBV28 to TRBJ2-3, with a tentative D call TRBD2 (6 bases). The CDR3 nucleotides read TGTGCCAGCAGTTTGGGCGGGGCTGTCACAGATACGCAGTATTTT. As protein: CASSLGGAVTDTQYF.